A single sample gave rise to the 27 T cell receptor beta chains below, sequenced in a study of cytomegalovirus exposure and HLA in healthy donors (dated 2017 in TCRdb). The library was made by the immunoSEQ multiplex PCR assay. A mixture of 60 forward primers for TCR Vbeta segments and 13 reverse primers for TCR Jbeta segments was used in the multiplex PCR. Sourced from immuneACCESS, this table was stored by TCRdb with only in-frame sequences that have V and J called. A share of the clones is absent; for the studies checked, an unresolved V gene accounts for under half, and the remainder has no known explanation. The sample table shows about 210,000 clones, and about 81% are seen once. The ten largest clonotypes hold approximately 5.7% of the sample. The sample taken for sequencing was PBMCs. The receptors originated from a middle-aged man in good health and CMV-seropositive.

This chain links TRBV7-6 with TRBJ2-3; D remains ambiguous. Germline V CDR1 and CDR2: SGHVS, FNYEAQ. V lost 1 base, J lost 6 bases, and 11 bases lay in between. This CDR3 comprises 14 residues. The CDR3 nucleotides are TGTGCCAGCAGCTTAGATCTGAGAATGGATACGCAGTATTTT. This translates into CASSLDLRMDTQYF. Filled out from reference TRBV7-6 and TRBJ2-3, the complete variable domain reads GAGVSQSPRYKVTKRGQDVALRCDPISGHVSLYWYRQALGQGPEFLTYFNYEAQQDKSGLPNDRFSAERPEGSISTLTIQRTEQRDSAMYRCASSLDLRMDTQYFGPGTRLTVL.

This clone was seen only a few times. CDR3 bases: TGTGCCAGCAGCCCGGGGACAGGGGGGGAGACCCAGTACTTC. Its protein product is CASSPGTGGETQYF. The chain employs TRBV7-9 and TRBJ2-5, with TRBD1 matching over 11 bases. This CDR3 region has 14 residues. Germline trimming cut 5 bases from V and 5 bases from J; bases unmatched to any gene: 4. In germline, CDR1 is SEHNR, CDR2 FQNEAQ (reference sequence).

The rearrangement links TRBV5-6 to TRBJ2-3, with 10 positions matching TRBD1. The CDR3 spans 16 residues. After removal of 4 bases from V and 5 bases from J, the junction contained 10 bases not matched to a gene. The germline V gene has CDR1 SGHDT and CDR2 YYEEEE. CDR3 nucleotide sequence: TGTGCCAGCAGCCTGATTGACAGGGGGCTGGAAGATACGCAGTATTTT. Protein sequence: CASSLIDRGLEDTQYF. The full variable domain, its missing parts supplied by reference TRBV5-6 and TRBJ2-3, is DAGVTQSPTHLIKTRGQQVTLRCSPKSGHDTVSWYQQALGQGPQFIFQYYEEEERQRGNFPDRFSGHQFPNYSSELNVNALLLGDSALYLCASSLIDRGLEDTQYFGPGTRLTVL.

J is TRBJ1-5 and V is TRBV27; weak D call: TRBD1 (6 bases). The V gene's germline CDR1 is MNHEY and CDR2 SMNVEV (reference sequence). V was clipped by 6 bases and J by 2 bases, with 8 bases between them. The CDR3 length is 13 residues. The CDR3 coding sequence is TGTGCCAGCAGCCCAGGGGGCAATCAGCCCCAGCATTTT. This codes for CASSPGGNQPQHF.

Only one count was recorded for this clone. The chain combines TRBV27 with TRBJ2-1, with 13 bases identical to TRBD2. The germline gives CDR1 MNHEY, CDR2 SMNVEV (reference sequence). The CDR3 covers 15 residues. J gave up 6 bases and V 5 bases, and 4 bases lay outside the gene matches. CDR3 sequence: CASSPRTSGSNEQFF. The DNA of the CDR3 is TGTGCCAGCAGTCCCCGGACTAGCGGGAGCAATGAGCAGTTCTTC.

J is TRBJ2-1 and V is TRBV6-4; 10 nucleotides agree with TRBD2. V was clipped by 3 bases and J by 1 base; unmatched bases: 6. Per the germline V gene, CDR1 is MRHNA and CDR2 is SNTAGT. The CDR3 sequence is 17 residues long. The CDR3 region has the DNA TGTGCCAGCAGTGAGAGGACTAGCGGCCATTCCTACAATGAGCAGTTCTTC. It codes for CASSERTSGHSYNEQFF.

The V and J genes are TRBV10-2 and TRBJ1-2, with D uncertain. The CDR3 spans 17 residues. Looked up from germline, CDR1 is WSHSY and CDR2 is SAAADI. V was shortened by 0 bases and J by 4 bases, with 18 bases between the two germline ends. CDR3 region: CASSESGGESVVYGYTF. CDR3 DNA: TGCGCCAGCAGTGAGTCAGGAGGCGAATCGGTGGTCTATGGCTACACCTTC.

The gene calls are TRBV5-1 and TRBJ2-5; 10 bases are shared with TRBD2. The germline V gene encodes CDR1 SGHRS and CDR2 YFSETQ. The CDR3 has 15 amino acids. V dropped 6 bases and J dropped 4; count of bases not matched to a gene: 9. The CDR3 nucleotides read TGCGCCAGCACGTCTAGCGGGAGATTTGTAGAGACCCAGTACTTC. Protein: CASTSSGRFVETQYF.

The chain uses TRBV30 and TRBJ1-1; D ambiguous. The CDR3 sequence is 14 residues long. Trimming removed 0 bases from V and 1 base from J, with 9 bases in between. CDR1 and CDR2 from the germline V gene are GTSNPN and SVGIG (reference sequence). This CDR3 is CAWSVHTSNTEAFF. As DNA, the CDR3 is TGTGCCTGGAGTGTACACACCTCGAACACTGAAGCTTTCTTT. Full variable domain (rest looked up from reference TRBV30 and TRBJ1-1): SQTIHQWPATLVQPVGSPLSLECTVEGTSNPNLYWYRQAAGRGLQLLFYSVGIGQISSEVPQNLSASRPQDRQFILSSKKLLLSDSGFYLCAWSVHTSNTEAFFGQGTRLTVV.

CDR3 residues: CASSLDQGAREETQYF. CDR3 DNA sequence: TGTGCCAGCAGCTTAGATCAGGGGGCGCGGGAAGAGACCCAGTACTTC. The chain is built from TRBV11-2 and TRBJ2-5, with 8 bases matching TRBD1. Unmatched junction bases numbered 6, after V lost 0 bases and J lost 3 bases. The CDR3 loop spans 16 amino acids. Germline CDR1 SGHAT, CDR2 FQNNGV.

As regards this clone: Within the sample, other DNA sequences also encode this same CDR3. This chain links TRBV5-1 with TRBJ1-1; D unclear. CDR1 is SGHRS and CDR2 is YFSETQ in the germline V gene. The CDR3 is 12 residues long. Trimming took 2 bases from V and 8 from J, leaving 10 bases between them. Written as DNA, the CDR3 is TGCGCCAGCAGCTTAGTTCCGGGGGAAGCTTTCTTT. Its translation: CASSLVPGEAFF.

The gene calls are TRBV6-5 and TRBJ2-2; 10 nucleotides agree with TRBD1. This CDR3 has 15 amino acids. The V gene end was trimmed by 6 bases and the J gene end by 7 bases; junction bases not matched to a gene: 8. Germline-derived CDR1 and CDR2 are MNHEY and SVGAGI. For the CDR3, the DNA is TGTGCCAGCAGAAGCCGGGACAGGGGAGGCGGGGAGCTGTTTTTT. This codes for CASRSRDRGGGELFF.

Note on this clone: The germline gene is not matched at one end of the junction; a read error may be the cause. The V gene is TRBV7-9, the J gene TRBJ2-5, with a weak D call TRBD2 (6 bases). The CDR3 is made up of 18 amino acids. CDR1 is SEHNR and CDR2 is FQNEAQ in the germline V gene (reference sequence). This CDR3 reads CSSSSPRSGSGVQETQYF. DNA of the CDR3: TGTTCCAGCAGCTCCCCGCGATCGGGGTCGGGGGTCCAAGAGACCCAGTACTTC.

The chain is built from TRBV5-4 and TRBJ1-1; 8 bases fit TRBD1. The trim removed 4 bases at V and 0 bases at J, leaving 5 bases unmatched. The CDR3 is 15 amino acids. Germline V gives CDR1 SGHNT, CDR2 YYREEE (reference sequence). CDR3 sequence: CASSGTGTMNTEAFF. CDR3 DNA: TGTGCCAGCAGCGGGACAGGTACAATGAACACTGAAGCTTTCTTT.

The genes are TRBV18 and TRBJ2-5, with D tentatively TRBD1 (6 bases). Trimming removed 4 bases from V and 2 bases from J, with 11 bases in between. Germline CDR1 and CDR2: KGHSH and LQKENI. The CDR3 length is 14 residues. In DNA, the CDR3 is TGTGCCAGCTCACGCCCCGGACAGCAAGAGACCCAGTACTTC. Translation gives CASSRPGQQETQYF.

The V and J genes are TRBV27 and TRBJ1-2; 11 nucleotides agree with TRBD1. This CDR3 spans 18 amino acids. The trim removed 4 bases at V and 6 bases at J, leaving 16 bases unmatched. The germline CDR1 and CDR2 sequences are MNHEY and SMNVEV (reference sequence). CDR3 sequence: CASSSPAGGDRGVHGYTF. The CDR3 nucleotides read TGTGCCAGCAGTTCCCCCGCGGGGGGGGACAGGGGGGTACATGGCTACACCTTC.

The chain links TRBV6-4 to TRBJ1-5; 7 nucleotides match TRBD1. CDR1 and CDR2 from the germline V gene are MRHNA and SNTAGT. CDR3 size: 16 residues. Trimming removed 0 bases from V and 4 bases from J; junction bases left unmatched: 6. The CDR3 sequence is CASSDSKGARNQPQHF. As DNA, the CDR3 is TGTGCCAGCAGTGACTCGAAGGGGGCGAGGAATCAGCCCCAGCATTTT.

The chain carries TRBV19 and TRBJ2-7, with D maybe TRBD2 (5 bases). With 3 bases removed from V and 0 bases from J, the gap between germline ends came to 9 bases. The CDR3 length is 14 residues. The germline gives CDR1 LNHDA, CDR2 SQIVND (reference sequence). CDR3 residues: CASSILATSYEQYF. Written as DNA, the CDR3 is TGTGCCAGTAGTATCCTAGCCACCTCCTACGAGCAGTACTTC.

Notes on this clone: This sample includes further DNA sequences coding for the same CDR3. The genes are TRBV5-1 and TRBJ2-5; tentatively, D is TRBD1 (6 bases). CDR3 length: 14 residues. The germline CDR1 and CDR2 sequences are SGHRS and YFSETQ. V was cut by 3 bases and J by 2 bases, with 11 bases left in between. In DNA, the CDR3 is TGCGCCAGCAGCTCGGGGACACTTCAAGAGACCCAGTACTTC. It specifies CASSSGTLQETQYF.

This chain connects TRBV28 to TRBJ1-5; 7 bases map to TRBD1. J gave up 0 bases and V 6 bases, and 5 bases lay outside the gene matches. This CDR3 has 15 amino acids. From germline, CDR1 is MDHEN and CDR2 SYDVKM. In DNA form, the CDR3 reads TGTGCCAGCAGAGACGACAGGGTTAGCAATCAGCCCCAGCATTTT. This translates into CASRDDRVSNQPQHF.

The chain is built from TRBV7-8 and TRBJ2-1, with 10 bases fitting TRBD1. J gave up 2 bases and V 5 bases, and 9 bases lay outside the gene matches. Germline assignment: CDR1 SGHVS and CDR2 FQNEAQ. This CDR3 contains 17 residues. The chain's CDR3 is CASSDRDRGFPYNEQFF. The DNA of the CDR3 is TGTGCCAGCAGCGACCGGGACAGGGGATTCCCCTACAATGAGCAGTTCTTC.

The chain is built from TRBV6-5 and TRBJ2-7, with 8 bases lining up with TRBD2. After removal of 8 bases from V and 0 bases from J, the junction contained 6 bases not matched to a gene. The CDR3 is made up of 14 amino acids. Germline CDR1 MNHEY, CDR2 SVGAGI. The CDR3 sequence is CASAIGGDSYEQYF. The CDR3 nucleotides read TGTGCCAGCGCCATCGGGGGGGACTCCTACGAGCAGTACTTC.

This rearrangement joins TRBV16 to TRBJ1-5; TRBD1 is a possible D gene (6 bases). CDR3 size: 15 residues. Germline CDR1 is KGHSY and CDR2 is FQNENV. V was pared by 0 bases and J by 1 base, with 7 bases between. DNA of the CDR3: TGTGCCAGCAGCCAATCAGGACAGAGCAATCAGCCCCAGCATTTT. Translated, it gives CASSQSGQSNQPQHF. The whole variable domain, filled in from reference TRBV16 and TRBJ1-5, reads GEEVAQTPKHLVRGEGQKAKLYCAPIKGHSYVFWYQQVLKNEFKFLISFQNENVFDETGMPKERFSAKCLPNSPCSLEIQATKLEDSAVYFCASSQSGQSNQPQHFGDGTRLSIL.

The chain joins TRBV6-1 to TRBJ1-6, with 8 bases lining up with TRBD1. The CDR3 runs 15 residues. The germline CDR1 and CDR2 sequences are MNHNS and SASEGT. V dropped 4 bases and J dropped 6; count of bases not matched to a gene: 5. The chain's CDR3 is CASSARDRPNSPLHF. The CDR3 DNA sequence: TGTGCCAGCAGTGCCCGGGACAGGCCTAATTCACCCCTCCACTTT.

The rearrangement joins TRBV11-2 to TRBJ2-5; 11 nucleotides align to TRBD1. Trimming removed 3 bases from V and 5 bases from J; junction bases left unmatched: 5. Germline V gene lookup returns CDR1 SGHAT and CDR2 FQNNGV. This CDR3 comprises 15 residues. CDR3 nucleotide sequence: TGTGCCAGCAGCTTCGGGACAGGGGGTCCGGAGACCCAGTACTTC. Encoded protein: CASSFGTGGPETQYF.

The genes are TRBV7-8 and TRBJ2-3; 8 bases are shared with TRBD2. The CDR3 contains 18 residues. Germline CDR1 is SGHVS and CDR2 is FQNEAQ. V gave up 3 bases and J gave up 0 bases; unmatched junction bases: 11. CDR3 sequence (DNA): TGTGCCAGCAGCTTCCGGGGGGGGGCCATCACTAGCACAGATACGCAGTATTTT. It translates to CASSFRGGAITSTDTQYF.

The gene calls are TRBV27 and TRBJ2-3, with 8 positions matching TRBD2. After removal of 1 base from V and 3 bases from J, the junction contained 6 bases not matched to a gene. The CDR3 loop spans 16 amino acids. Germline loops: CDR1 MNHEY, CDR2 SMNVEV (reference sequence). In DNA form, the CDR3 reads TGTGCCAGCAGTTTATTGGGAGCGGGAGCAACAGATACGCAGTATTTT. Translating it yields CASSLLGAGATDTQYF.